A single sample gave rise to the 20 T cell receptor beta chains below, sequenced in a study of blood T cell repertoires in COVID-19. Libraries were prepared by immunoSEQ multiplex PCR; TCRdb keeps only in-frame clonotypes and omits some of them. This table holds 150,000 to 200,000 clones, around 75% found once. Sequenced input: peripheral blood. These receptors originate from a woman aged 40-49 years with COVID-19, enrolled during active disease.

The chain couples TRBV5-1 to TRBJ2-5, with 8 bases that match TRBD2. Germline lookup yields CDR1 SGHRS and CDR2 YFSETQ. V dropped 0 bases and J dropped 3; count of bases not matched to a gene: 1. This CDR3 has 14 amino acids. The CDR3 DNA reads TGCGCCAGCAGCTTGGGGGGACTAGAAGAGACCCAGTACTTC. Its translation is CASSLGGLEETQYF.

The chain couples TRBV7-9 to TRBJ2-6, with a weak D call TRBD2 (5 bases). Germline V gene lookup returns CDR1 SEHNR and CDR2 FQNEAQ (reference sequence). CDR3 size: 17 residues. V was shortened by 1 base and J by 4 bases, with 14 bases between the two germline ends. The CDR3 DNA reads TGTGCCAGCAGCTTAGTCCAGTCGGGGTCGGGGGCCAACGTCCTGACTTTC. Amino acid sequence: CASSLVQSGSGANVLTF.

V is TRBV5-1 and J is TRBJ2-5, with a weak D call TRBD2 (5 bases). Trimming took off 1 base at V and 4 bases at J, with 11 bases between the two ends. This CDR3 spans 14 amino acids. The germline gives CDR1 SGHRS, CDR2 YFSETQ. The CDR3, as DNA: TGCGCCAGCAGCTTGATGGGGAGCGGAGAGACCCAGTACTTC. Its translation: CASSLMGSGETQYF.

This sequence joins TRBV6-4 and TRBJ1-1, with D tentatively TRBD1 (6 bases). The germline V and J ends were trimmed by 6 bases and 0 bases, with 8 bases remaining between them. The CDR3 sequence is 13 residues long. The germline gives CDR1 MRHNA, CDR2 SNTAGT. The CDR3 sequence is CASRRQVNTEAFF. CDR3 nucleotide sequence: TGTGCCAGCAGGAGACAGGTGAACACTGAAGCTTTCTTT.

This rearrangement joins TRBV27 to TRBJ1-4; a possible D gene is TRBD1 (5 bases). Germline V gene data show CDR1 as MNHEY and CDR2 as SMNVEV (reference sequence). CDR3 length equals 13 residues. V lost 3 bases, J lost 8 bases, and 10 bases lay in between. CDR3 sequence reads: CASSFSGMEKLFF. CDR3 in DNA: TGTGCCAGCAGTTTCTCAGGGATGGAAAAACTGTTTTTT.

CDR3 coding DNA: TGTGCCAGCAGTGACTCTCGCAGCGGGGGGGCTAGCACAGATACGCAGTATTTT. Its protein product is CASSDSRSGGASTDTQYF. V and J are TRBV2 and TRBJ2-3, with 10 positions matching TRBD2. V lost 3 bases, J lost 0 bases, and 9 bases stayed unmatched. This CDR3 has 18 amino acids. CDR1 SNHLY and CDR2 FYNNEI come from the germline V gene. Full variable domain (missing parts from reference TRBV2 and TRBJ2-3): EPEVTQTPSHQVTQMGQEVILRCVPISNHLYFYWYRQILGQKVEFLVSFYNNEISEKSEIFDDQFSVERPDGSNFTLKIRSTKLEDSAMYFCASSDSRSGGASTDTQYFGPGTRLTVL.

CDR3 nucleotides: TGTGCCAGCATGCTAACTTTGGGCAGTGAAGCTTTCTTT. Its translation: CASMLTLGSEAFF. The rearrangement uses TRBV6-5 and TRBJ1-1; D gene uncertain. The ends were cut back, 7 bases at V and 7 bases at J, with 16 bases in the middle. The CDR3 is 13 amino acids. CDR1 and CDR2 (germline): MNHEY, SVGAGI.

This clone was counted a single time. This chain joins TRBV6-5 and TRBJ1-1; D not resolved. The germline CDR1 and CDR2 sequences are MNHEY and SVGAGI. The CDR3 length is 14 residues. The ends were cut back, 2 bases at V and 2 bases at J, with 9 bases in the middle. This chain's CDR3 is CASSYGSRNTEAFF. DNA of the CDR3: TGTGCCAGCAGTTACGGTAGTCGAAACACTGAAGCTTTCTTT.

The chain couples TRBV3-1 (or the pseudogene TRBV3-2) to TRBJ1-2; D may be TRBD1 (5 bases). Trimming shortened V by 6 bases and J by 8 bases, and 19 bases separated the two germline ends. The CDR3 consists of 14 residues. From germline, CDR1 is LGHDT and CDR2 YNNKEL (reference sequence). CDR3 nucleotide sequence: TGTGCCAGCAGGCTAAGCTCTGGGGCTCGAGGCTACACCTTC. Encoded protein: CASRLSSGARGYTF.

V and J are TRBV7-9 and TRBJ1-3; D uncertain. CDR1 SEHNR and CDR2 FQNEAQ come from the germline V gene (reference sequence). The CDR3 runs 15 residues. Trimming removed 5 bases from V and 5 bases from J, with 16 bases in between. CDR3 region: CASSLSTGSRNTIYF. CDR3 nucleotide sequence: TGTGCCAGCAGCCTTTCCACCGGGTCCAGAAACACCATATATTTT.

The chain couples TRBV5-6 to TRBJ1-6; 9 bases match TRBD1. V lost 2 bases, J lost 5 bases, and 2 bases stayed unmatched. The CDR3 totals 15 residues. From germline, CDR1 is SGHDT and CDR2 YYEEEE. CDR3 residues: CASSLGDRDNSPLHF. CDR3 bases: TGTGCCAGCAGCTTAGGGGACAGGGATAATTCACCCCTCCACTTT.

CDR3: CASRGRDRGNSPLHF. The CDR3 nucleotides read TGCGCCAGCAGGGGCCGGGACAGGGGGAATTCACCCCTCCACTTT. This chain connects TRBV5-1 to TRBJ1-6; 11 bases line up with TRBD1. CDR3 length: 15 residues. Unmatched junction bases numbered 5, after V lost 5 bases and J lost 7 bases. In germline, CDR1 is SGHRS, CDR2 YFSETQ. Full variable domain (outside the CDR3, taken from reference TRBV5-1 and TRBJ1-6): KAGVTQTPRYLIKTRGQQVTLSCSPISGHRSVSWYQQTPGQGLQFLFEYFSETQRNKGNFPGRFSGRQFSNSRSEMNVSTLELGDSALYLCASRGRDRGNSPLHFGNGTRLTVT.

The chain employs TRBV19 and TRBJ2-2; 11 positions match TRBD2. In germline, CDR1 is LNHDA, CDR2 SQIVND (reference sequence). The CDR3 runs 17 residues. With V trimmed by 4 bases and J by 4 bases, 8 bases remained unmatched. CDR3 sequence reads: CASSTSPGLAVTGELFF. CDR3 DNA sequence: TGTGCCAGTAGTACCTCCCCGGGACTAGCGGTCACCGGGGAGCTGTTTTTT. Complete variable domain (other parts from reference TRBV19 and TRBJ2-2): DGGITQSPKYLFRKEGQNVTLSCEQNLNHDAMYWYRQDPGQGLRLIYYSQIVNDFQKGDIAEGYSVSREKKESFPLTVTSAQKNPTAFYLCASSTSPGLAVTGELFFGEGSRLTVL.

This clone was seen once. The chain employs TRBV28 and TRBJ1-1, with D unresolved. The CDR3 loop spans 15 amino acids. V shed 5 bases and J shed 5 bases, with 18 bases lying between them. The germline V gene has CDR1 MDHEN and CDR2 SYDVKM. The CDR3 is CASSPIARLRTEAFF. CDR3 DNA: TGTGCCAGCAGTCCTATCGCCCGGCTGAGGACTGAAGCTTTCTTT.

This clone was observed a single time. The chain is built from TRBV20-1 and TRBJ1-1; 9 bases line up with TRBD1. Trimming took 6 bases from V and 12 from J; bases not matched to a gene: 8. Germline V gene lookup returns CDR1 DFQATT and CDR2 SNEGSKA (reference sequence). CDR3 length equals 11 residues. The chain's CDR3 is CSAYDRGTTFF. The CDR3 bases are TGCAGTGCCTACGACAGGGGGACGACTTTCTTT.

This clone has just one count. This chain connects TRBV4-1 to TRBJ2-3; 8 bases match TRBD1. There are 14 residues in the CDR3. Losses at the gene ends were 2 bases for V and 6 bases for J; bases not matched to a gene: 4. CDR1 MGHRA and CDR2 YSYEKL come from the germline V gene. The DNA for the CDR3 is TGCGCCAGCAGCCAATCGACAGGGGACGATACGCAGTATTTT. Its protein product is CASSQSTGDDTQYF.

The V call is TRBV7-7, the J call TRBJ2-7; D may be TRBD2 (6 bases). The CDR3 extends over 15 amino acids. CDR1 and CDR2 (germline): SSHAT, FNYEAQ (reference sequence). With 1 base removed from V and 2 bases from J, the gap between germline ends came to 12 bases. Here the CDR3 reads CASSLGHGGTYEQYF. The CDR3 DNA is TGTGCCAGCAGCTTAGGACATGGGGGGACCTACGAGCAGTACTTC.

The V call is TRBV7-3, the J call TRBJ2-5; 8 nucleotides align to TRBD2. CDR1 SGHTA and CDR2 FQGTGA come from the germline V gene. The CDR3 sequence is 14 residues long. V lost 5 bases, J lost 7 bases, and 9 bases stayed unmatched. CDR3 protein: CASSPGGGPWTQYF. The CDR3 DNA reads as TGTGCCAGCAGCCCCGGGGGGGGGCCGTGGACCCAGTACTTC.

The CDR3 region is CASSREGVNTGELFF. DNA of the CDR3: TGCGCCAGCAGCCGAGAAGGGGTGAACACCGGGGAGCTGTTTTTT. V gene TRBV4-1 combines with J gene TRBJ2-2; a possible D gene is TRBD1 (5 bases). Trimming removed 4 bases at V and 1 base at J, with 10 bases between. The CDR3 runs 15 residues. Germline-derived CDR1 and CDR2 are MGHRA and YSYEKL.

The chain employs TRBV7-3 and TRBJ2-7, with 8 bases matching TRBD1. Germline V gene lookup returns CDR1 SGHTA and CDR2 FQGTGA. The CDR3 loop spans 14 amino acids. J gave up 6 bases and V 5 bases, and 9 bases lay outside the gene matches. The CDR3 reads CASSPGQGGGEQYF. The CDR3 nucleotides read TGTGCCAGCAGCCCCGGACAGGGAGGAGGCGAGCAGTACTTC.